The rows below give T cell receptor beta chains drawn from one sample of a study of T cell changes during pregnancy in multiple sclerosis. Generated by immunoSEQ multiplex PCR, the TCRdb table keeps only in-frame clones and is missing some. Of 50,000 to 70,000 clones in the sample, 85% to 95% are singletons; the top ten hold more than 0.7%. The material sequenced was peripheral blood, taken in the first trimester of pregnancy. These receptors all come from a female donor with multiple sclerosis, enrolled in a pregnancy study. CDR3s include the opening cysteine and the closing phenylalanine or tryptophan. D genes are given only for firm matches. Some rows mark clone size as missing; the rest say once, few, many or name a class of expanded clone.

TRBV5-4	15	TRBJ1-3	.	.	TGTGCCAGCAGCTCTGCCCTGGAGGCTGGAAACACCATATATTTT	CASSSALEAGNTIYF
TRBV11-2	18	TRBJ1-4	.	.	TGTGCCAGCAGCTTATATGGGAGGGTGGGTCCAACTAATGAAAAACTGTTTTTT	CASSLYGRVGPTNEKLFF
TRBV11-2	13	TRBJ1-1	few	.	TGTGCCAGCAGCTCTACTGAGAACACTGAAGCTTTCTTT	CASSSTENTEAFF
TRBV7-2	16	TRBJ2-5	.	TRBD2	TGTGCCAGCAGCTTAGGGCTAGCGGGGGGTGAGGAGACCCAGTACTTC	CASSLGLAGGEETQYF
TRBV7-2	19	TRBJ1-4	.	TRBD1	TGTGCCAGCAGCTTATCCCGGGGACAGGGGGGCATGACTAATGAAAAACTGTTTTTT	CASSLSRGQGGMTNEKLFF
TRBV19	16	TRBJ2-3	.	.	TGTGCCAGTAGTATAGATGCTACCCGGGTTACAGATACGCAGTATTTT	CASSIDATRVTDTQYF
TRBV7-9	14	TRBJ2-5	.	TRBD2	TGTGCCAGCAGCTTAAAAAGCGGGGCTGAGACCCAGTACTTC	CASSLKSGAETQYF
TRBV27	13	TRBJ2-7	.	TRBD1	TGTGCCAGCAGTTCCTCAGGGGGCTACGAGCAGTACTTC	CASSSSGGYEQYF
TRBV6-4	14	TRBJ2-2	.	.	TGTGCCAGCACATGGACAGCGAACACCGGGGAGCTGTTTTTT	CASTWTANTGELFF
TRBV4-3	14	TRBJ2-7	.	.	TGCGCCAGCAGCCAAGATCTTTGGACAGACGAGCAGTACTTC	CASSQDLWTDEQYF
TRBV27	14	TRBJ2-7	.	.	TGTGCCAGCAGTTTAGCAGGGGTGGGCTCCGAGCAGTACTTC	CASSLAGVGSEQYF
TRBV4-1	16	TRBJ2-1	.	.	TGCGCCAGCAGCCATGAGGCGGCGGGGCTTGGCTATGAGCAGTTCTTC	CASSHEAAGLGYEQFF
TRBV5-6	12	TRBJ2-7	.	.	TGTGCCAGCAGCTTTGCGGAGGCGGAGCAGTACTTC	CASSFAEAEQYF
TRBV30	13	TRBJ1-2	once	.	TGTGCCTGGAAGTTCTCCCAGGAGGGGAGCTACACCTTC	CAWKFSQEGSYTF
TRBV19	16	TRBJ1-5	.	.	TGTGCCAGTAGTATATTAGGGGGGGTTAGCAATCAGCCCCAGCATTTT	CASSILGGVSNQPQHF
TRBV6-4	15	TRBJ2-3	.	TRBD2	TGTGCCAGCAGCGATGGGACTAGCGGTACAGATACGCAGTATTTT	CASSDGTSGTDTQYF
TRBV19	15	TRBJ2-5	once	TRBD2	TGTGCCAGTAGTATGAGAGCGGGGGGGCAAGAGACCCAGTACTTC	CASSMRAGGQETQYF
TRBV10-3	16	TRBJ2-1	.	TRBD2	TGTGCCATCAGCCTCAATAGCGGGGGGCTCCATAATGAGCAGTTCTTC	CAISLNSGGLHNEQFF
TRBV28	14	TRBJ1-2	.	TRBD1	TGTGCCAGCAGTCCAGACAGGGTGGAGTATGGCTACACCTTC	CASSPDRVEYGYTF
TRBV5-4	16	TRBJ2-1	.	TRBD2	TGTGCCAGCAGCTTACCCGGGGCGGGGGGGCCCCATGAGCAGTTCTTC	CASSLPGAGGPHEQFF
TRBV7-3	15	TRBJ1-2	.	TRBD1	TGTGCCAGCAGCTCATGGGACAGGGGACAATATGGCTACACCTTC	CASSSWDRGQYGYTF
TRBV11-2	15	TRBJ2-2	medium-sized	.	TGTGCCAGCAGCTTCGGGACACACCACACCGGGGAGCTGTTTTTT	CASSFGTHHTGELFF
TRBV19	19	TRBJ2-3	.	TRBD2	TGTGCCAGTAGTATATCTAGCGGGGTTAGAATCCCTAGCACAGATACGCAGTATTTT	CASSISSGVRIPSTDTQYF
TRBV4-3	14	TRBJ2-7	.	TRBD2	TGCGCCAGCAGCCTTGGACTAGAACCCTACGAGCAGTACTTC	CASSLGLEPYEQYF
TRBV9	12	TRBJ1-1	.	TRBD1	TGTGCCAGCAGCTTGACAGGGACTGAAGCTTTCTTT	CASSLTGTEAFF
TRBV6-4	15	TRBJ2-2	few	.	TGTGCCAGCAGTGTGTTGGCGGGGTCGATCGGGGAGCTGTTTTTT	CASSVLAGSIGELFF
TRBV18	14	TRBJ2-5	.	.	TGTGCCAGCTCACCATCTGGCACCACAGAGACCCAGTACTTC	CASSPSGTTETQYF
TRBV19	14	TRBJ2-5	.	TRBD1	TGTGCCAGTAGACCGGACAGGGCCCAAGAGACCCAGTACTTC	CASRPDRAQETQYF
TRBV2	18	TRBJ2-7	.	TRBD2	TGTGCCAGAACTACCGGGACTAGCGGGGCCCAAACCTCCTACGAGCAGTACTTC	CARTTGTSGAQTSYEQYF
TRBV7-2	17	TRBJ2-7	.	TRBD2	TGTGCCAGCAGCTCCCGCGGGGGTTGGGACGCAGCCTACGAGCAGTACTTC	CASSSRGGWDAAYEQYF
TRBV29-1	12	TRBJ1-2	.	TRBD1	TGCAGCGTCGGGACAGGGTCCTACGGCTACACCTTC	CSVGTGSYGYTF
TRBV12-5	13	TRBJ1-2	.	.	TGTGCTAGTGCCCTCGCAGCTAACTATGGCTACACCTTC	CASALAANYGYTF
TRBV7-2	12	TRBJ1-5	.	.	TGTGCCAGCAGCGACGGGGATCAGCCCCAGCATTTT	CASSDGDQPQHF
TRBV7-3	14	TRBJ2-1	.	TRBD1	TGTGCCAGCAGTTCCCGTCAGGGGGCAGGAGAGCAGTTCTTC	CASSSRQGAGEQFF
TRBV6-1	14	TRBJ1-2	few	.	TGTGCCAGCAGTGGTGAGGGACATTCCTATGGCTACACCTTC	CASSGEGHSYGYTF
TRBV5-5	11	TRBJ2-3	.	.	TGTGCCAGCAGCCCGGCAGATACGCAGTATTTT	CASSPADTQYF
TRBV6-5	15	TRBJ2-3	.	TRBD2	TGTGCCAGCAGTTACTGGAGTTCGGGGGGAGATACGCAGTATTTT	CASSYWSSGGDTQYF
TRBV28	14	TRBJ2-5	.	.	TGTGCCAGCAGGGAGGGGGGGGCTAAAGAGACCCAGTACTTC	CASREGGAKETQYF
TRBV6-4	20	TRBJ2-2	.	.	TGTGCCAGCAGTGACCGATACGAAGGGGGTCTACCCACGAACACCGGGGAGCTGTTTTTT	CASSDRYEGGLPTNTGELFF
TRBV5-4	12	TRBJ2-7	.	.	TGTGCCAGCAATGGGGGCGAAGACGAGCAGTACTTC	CASNGGEDEQYF
TRBV6-5	15	TRBJ1-6	.	.	TGTGCCAGCAGTTACTTTGACAGCAATAATTCACCCCTCCACTTT	CASSYFDSNNSPLHF
TRBV29-1	14	TRBJ2-6	.	.	TGCAGCGTTGAAGGAGGAGATGGGGCCAACGTCCTGACTTTC	CSVEGGDGANVLTF
TRBV6-6	15	TRBJ1-2	.	TRBD1	TGTGCCAGCAGCCCGGACAGGTGGGGTAACTATGGCTACACCTTC	CASSPDRWGNYGYTF
TRBV4-1	15	TRBJ1-2	.	TRBD1	TGCGCCAGCAGCCAGGCTGGACAGGGGGGTTCTGGCTACACCTTC	CASSQAGQGGSGYTF